This T cell receptor beta chain comes out of a study of cytomegalovirus exposure and HLA in healthy donors. PCR amplification relied on 60 Vbeta primers (plus 13 Jbeta primers). Sequenced by immunoSEQ multiplex PCR; TCRdb stores in-frame clones only, minus some. Here the sample spans around 200,000 clones, approximately 85% being singletons. Sequencing input: PBMCs. This clonotype was obtained from a woman aged 45 to 65 in good health and CMV-seronegative.

The CDR3 DNA sequence: TGTGCCAGCAGTGATTCCGGGACAGGGGGCTACGAGCAGTACTTC. It is translated as CASSDSGTGGYEQYF. V gene TRBV25-1 combines with J gene TRBJ2-7, with TRBD1 matching 11 bases. CDR1 and CDR2 (germline): MGHDK, SYGVNS. Losses at the gene ends were 3 bases for V and 3 bases for J; bases not matched to a gene: 4. The CDR3 runs to 15 residues.